This T cell receptor (beta chain) emerged from a study of T cell repertoires in cytomegalovirus infection (dated by TCRdb to between 2018 and 2020). General notes on the study: Because public TCR beta signatures pointed to carriage of CMV infection together with the matching HLA type, the HLA type of each donor mattered for the analysis. Broad study findings and their caveats: Carriers of CMV infection plus the relevant HLA type were discriminated by the cumulative frequency of public TCR beta family members in the study cohort and in an independent approximately 400-donor cohort. The ex vivo response was dominated by HLA-C-restricted CMV-specific TCR beta clonotypes, which also provided the single most frequent clonotype in two of eight donors.

Sequenced on an Illumina HiSeq 1500. Starting from the raw public reads, TCRdb applied fastp trimming at Q25, assembled clones with MiXCR and retained in-frame beta chains. For every CDR3 protein sequence, its rows merge into one entry that carries the most common genes and DNA. The sample data list around 300,000 distinct CDR3 sequences, and more than 8% of these were observed just once. The top ten constitute about 4.5% of the sample. Taken from the germline V gene, the CDR1 and CDR2 loops are SGDLS and YYNGEE. The junction shows trimming of 4 bases on V and 8 bases on J, and the gene matches do not reach 7 bases of it. Reading from cysteine to phenylalanine, the CDR3 counts 16 amino acids. CDR3 DNA is the only sequence kept; it has 48 bases, read in frame from the first base. This clonotype was seen at least ten times. Its antigen is still unknown. No base quality information exists; no much larger clone differs at one position.

Input material: PBMCs. The sequence joins TRBV9 to TRBJ2-1; 15 bases in the middle match TRBD2. This receptor was obtained from a human donor in good health (CMV status not recorded). Some clones in this sample may be carry-over from other donors' samples. The DNA sequence is TGTGCCAGCAGCATCGGCGGGACTAGCGGGAGGTATGAGCAGTTCTTC. Translation gives CASSIGGTSGRYEQFF.